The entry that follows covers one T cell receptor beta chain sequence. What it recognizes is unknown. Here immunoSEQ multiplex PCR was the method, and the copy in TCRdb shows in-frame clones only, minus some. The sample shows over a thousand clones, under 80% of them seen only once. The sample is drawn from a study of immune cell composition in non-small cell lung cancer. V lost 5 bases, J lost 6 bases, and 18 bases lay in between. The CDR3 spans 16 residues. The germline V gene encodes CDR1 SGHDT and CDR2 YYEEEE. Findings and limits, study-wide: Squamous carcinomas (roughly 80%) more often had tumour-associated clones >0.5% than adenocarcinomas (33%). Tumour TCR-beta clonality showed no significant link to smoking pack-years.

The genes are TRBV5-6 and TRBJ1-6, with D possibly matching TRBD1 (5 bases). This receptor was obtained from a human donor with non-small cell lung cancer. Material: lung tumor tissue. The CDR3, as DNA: TGTGCCAGCAGTACGCCGGGGGGAGCCCTTAATTCACCCCTCCACTTT. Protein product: CASSTPGGALNSPLHF.